The 18 T cell receptor beta chains listed next were all sequenced from one sample in a study of blood T cell repertoires in COVID-19. Clones were sequenced by immunoSEQ multiplex PCR, and TCRdb holds only the in-frame ones, with some missing. The sample has about 49,000 clones, around 68% seen once. What was sequenced was peripheral blood. The receptors originated from a woman in her seventies with acute or convalescent COVID-19.

V and J are TRBV18 and TRBJ2-7, with 8 positions matching TRBD1. J gave up 4 bases and V 3 bases, and 5 bases lay outside the gene matches. CDR1 is KGHSH and CDR2 is LQKENI in the germline V gene. The CDR3 length is 14 residues. The CDR3, as DNA: TGTGCCAGCTCACCTGACAGGGGATTATACGAGCAGTACTTC. Its protein product is CASSPDRGLYEQYF.

The V call is TRBV13, the J call TRBJ2-7; maybe TRBD2 (6 bases). Germline CDR1 and CDR2: PRHDT and FYEKMQ (reference sequence). This CDR3 contains 12 residues. Trimming stripped 7 bases from V and 3 bases from J, with 10 bases between. CDR3 nucleotide sequence: TGTGCCAGCAACAGGAGGGGCTACGAGCAGTACTTC. Translation gives CASNRRGYEQYF.

This chain uses TRBV27 with TRBJ1-6; 10 bases are shared with TRBD1. V gave up 4 bases and J gave up 9 bases; unmatched junction bases: 6. The CDR3 loop spans 15 amino acids. Germline CDR1 and CDR2: MNHEY and SMNVEV (reference sequence). In nucleotides, the CDR3 is TGTGCCAGCAGTTGGGACAGGGGTACAGTTTCACCCCTCCACTTT. This codes for CASSWDRGTVSPLHF.

The rearrangement uses TRBV5-1 and TRBJ1-2; 8 bases fit TRBD1. Looked up from germline, CDR1 is SGHRS and CDR2 is YFSETQ. The CDR3 is 14 residues long. V was pared by 0 bases and J by 4 bases, with 2 bases of the junction left unmatched. CDR3 region: CASSLGGQVYGYTF. CDR3 DNA: TGCGCCAGCAGCTTGGGGGGACAGGTCTATGGCTACACCTTC. The full variable domain, rest sourced from reference TRBV5-1 and TRBJ1-2, is KAGVTQTPRYLIKTRGQQVTLSCSPISGHRSVSWYQQTPGQGLQFLFEYFSETQRNKGNFPGRFSGRQFSNSRSEMNVSTLELGDSALYLCASSLGGQVYGYTFGSGTRLTVV.

This sequence joins TRBV3-1 (or the pseudogene TRBV3-2) and TRBJ2-7, with 7 bases aligning to TRBD1. The V segment lost 2 bases and the J segment 0 bases; nucleotides outside the gene matches: 4. The CDR3 length is 15 residues. CDR1 and CDR2 (germline): LGHDT, YNNKEL (reference sequence). The CDR3 loop reads CASSQTWDSSYEQYF. The CDR3 nucleotides are TGTGCCAGCAGCCAAACTTGGGACAGCTCCTACGAGCAGTACTTC.

The chain joins TRBV18 to TRBJ1-6; 8 bases are a match to TRBD1. Germline trimming cut 0 bases from V and 8 bases from J; bases unmatched to any gene: 3. Per germline, CDR1 KGHSH and CDR2 LQKENI. This CDR3 has 15 residues. The CDR3 nucleotides read TGTGCCAGCTCACCACCGAACAGGGGGGATTCACCCCTCCACTTT. This encodes CASSPPNRGDSPLHF.

The chain combines TRBV4-1 with TRBJ1-5; possibly TRBD1 for D (6 bases). Germline CDR1 and CDR2: MGHRA and YSYEKL. The CDR3 is made up of 15 amino acids. V lost 4 bases, J lost 1 base, and 11 bases lay in between. CDR3 sequence (DNA): TGCGCCAGCAGCCTCCAGGGGTTCAGCAATCAGCCCCAGCATTTT. Translation: CASSLQGFSNQPQHF.

V and J are TRBV5-6 and TRBJ2-1; TRBD1 matches 8 bases. The CDR3 totals 14 residues. Germline assignment: CDR1 SGHDT and CDR2 YYEEEE. The J segment lost 7 bases and the V segment lost 4 bases, leaving 7 bases of the junction unmatched. In DNA, the CDR3 is TGTGCCAGCAGCGAGAGGACAGGGCGAAATGAGCAGTTCTTC. Its protein product is CASSERTGRNEQFF.

This clone has only a few counts. CDR3 amino acids: CASTFTGELFF. The CDR3 DNA follows: TGTGCCAGCACCTTCACCGGGGAGCTGTTTTTT. The chain employs TRBV6-6 and TRBJ2-2; D is uncertain. V was clipped by 7 bases and J by 4 bases, with 4 bases between them. The germline V gene has CDR1 MNHNY and CDR2 SVGAGI (reference sequence). The CDR3 length is 11 residues.

The chain recombines TRBV6-5 with TRBJ1-4, with D perhaps matching TRBD1 (5 bases). This CDR3 contains 15 residues. CDR1 and CDR2 from the germline V gene are MNHEY and SVGAGI. V was trimmed by 0 bases and J by 5 bases, leaving 10 bases between them. CDR3 nucleotides: TGTGCCAGCAGTTACTCGACAGAAGCAAATGAAAAACTGTTTTTT. It is translated as CASSYSTEANEKLFF.

The genes are TRBV18 and TRBJ2-7; TRBD1 matches 9 bases. Germline V gives CDR1 KGHSH, CDR2 LQKENI. The CDR3 length is 14 residues. The V and J ends lost 8 bases and 5 bases, in that order; junction bases with no gene match: 10. The CDR3 sequence is CASAGQGTNHEQYF. The CDR3 coding sequence is TGTGCCAGCGCAGGACAGGGGACGAACCACGAGCAGTACTTC.

J is TRBJ1-6 and V is TRBV6-5; 7 bases fit TRBD1. From germline, CDR1 is MNHEY and CDR2 SVGAGI. Losses at the gene ends were 11 bases for V and 5 bases for J; bases not matched to a gene: 9. The CDR3 sequence is 14 residues long. Here the CDR3 DNA reads TGTGCCTCCCAGGGGGACGGCGATAATTCACCCCTCCACTTT. Its protein is CASQGDGDNSPLHF.

The count of this clone is one. This sequence joins TRBV27 and TRBJ1-2; 7 bases are shared with TRBD1. This CDR3 has 13 amino acids. The V gene's germline CDR1 is MNHEY and CDR2 SMNVEV (reference sequence). Trimming cost V 3 bases and J 7 bases; bases outside gene matches: 5. CDR3 residues: CASSFRGRRGYTF. DNA for the CDR3: TGTGCCAGCAGTTTTAGGGGGCGGCGTGGCTACACCTTC.

This clone was picked up a small number of times. The chain joins TRBV12-2 to TRBJ1-2; TRBD1 is taken as the D call from the table, unchecked against the DNA. TRBV12-2 is a pseudogene segment. This CDR3 is 15 amino acids long. CDR3 amino acids: CASRLSGQAYYGYTF. CDR3 nucleotide sequence: TGTGCAAGTCGCTTATCGGGACAGGCCTACTATGGCTACACCTTC.

This clone was detected a few times. This chain joins TRBV5-5 and TRBJ2-3; 12 positions match TRBD2. CDR3 length: 17 amino acids. Germline trimming cut 0 bases from V and 6 bases from J; bases unmatched to any gene: 8. The germline gives CDR1 SGHKS, CDR2 YYEKEE (reference sequence). The CDR3 DNA reads TGTGCCAGCAGCTTGGCCGCGCTAGCGGGGGGGCGGGATACGCAGTATTTT. Encoded protein: CASSLAALAGGRDTQYF. The entire variable domain, with the rest obtained from reference TRBV5-5 and TRBJ2-3, is as follows: DAGVTQSPTHLIKTRGQQVTLRCSPISGHKSVSWYQQVLGQGPQFIFQYYEKEERGRGNFPDRFSARQFPNYSSELNVNALLLGDSALYLCASSLAALAGGRDTQYFGPGTRLTVL.

The chain recombines TRBV12-3 or TRBV12-4 with TRBJ1-2; D gene unclear. V was pared by 8 bases and J by 4 bases, with 14 bases between. The CDR3 loop spans 13 amino acids. CDR3 protein: CASASGSTYGYTF. The DNA for the CDR3 is TGTGCCAGCGCGTCGGGGTCTACCTATGGCTACACCTTC.

A few counts support this clone. The chain uses TRBV9 and TRBJ2-1, with D unclear. Trimming pared 1 base from V and 10 bases from J, leaving 9 bases between. Germline V gives CDR1 SGDLS, CDR2 YYNGEE. The CDR3 runs to 12 residues. CDR3 in DNA: TGTGCCAGCAGCGTATTGGGCGACGAGCAGTTCTTC. Translating gives CASSVLGDEQFF.

This rearrangement joins TRBV5-4 to TRBJ1-4, with 7 nucleotides matching TRBD1. The CDR3 is made up of 15 amino acids. After removal of 1 base from V and 7 bases from J, the junction contained 7 bases not matched to a gene. Germline V gene data show CDR1 as SGHNT and CDR2 as YYREEE (reference sequence). CDR3 loop: CASSLRDSGGEKLFF. In DNA, the CDR3 is TGTGCCAGCAGCTTGAGGGACAGCGGGGGTGAAAAACTGTTTTTT. Based on the CDR3 plus reference TRBV5-4 and TRBJ1-4, the full variable domain is ETGVTQSPTHLIKTRGQQVTLRCSSQSGHNTVSWYQQALGQGPQFIFQYYREEENGRGNFPPRFSGLQFPNYSSELNVNALELDDSALYLCASSLRDSGGEKLFFGSGTQLSVL.